Listed here is a single T cell receptor beta chain. Its binding antigen is unknown. Base qualities were left out, and no much larger clone turns up one base away. This sample is part of a study of chronic HIV infection and antiretroviral therapy (dated by TCRdb to between 2015 and 2017). Library prep was done by 5' RACE. For sequencing, an Illumina MiSeq was employed. TCRdb trimmed public reads at Q25 via fastp, called clones via MiXCR and kept in-frame beta chains. Every entry covers one CDR3 protein and lists the most common genes and DNA from its rows. The sample table lists some 37,000 distinct CDR3 sequences, roughly 8% of them with a count of one. The top ten hold around 3% of the sample. Deletion took 1 base off V and 8 bases off J, with a span of 0 bases between the germline ends. The CDR3 covers 10 residues, taking in both the cysteine and the phenylalanine. Just the 30-base CDR3 DNA is kept, in frame starting at base 1.

What was sequenced was peripheral blood. The rearrangement joined TRBV12-3 or TRBV12-4 to TRBJ2-1; no confident D gene assignment can be made. This sequence was found in an adult who had HIV and had not received antiretroviral therapy, or was an uninfected healthy control (not recorded which). The sequence in DNA is TGTGCCAGCAGTTTAGATGAGCAGTTCTTC. Translated, this gives CASSLDEQFF.